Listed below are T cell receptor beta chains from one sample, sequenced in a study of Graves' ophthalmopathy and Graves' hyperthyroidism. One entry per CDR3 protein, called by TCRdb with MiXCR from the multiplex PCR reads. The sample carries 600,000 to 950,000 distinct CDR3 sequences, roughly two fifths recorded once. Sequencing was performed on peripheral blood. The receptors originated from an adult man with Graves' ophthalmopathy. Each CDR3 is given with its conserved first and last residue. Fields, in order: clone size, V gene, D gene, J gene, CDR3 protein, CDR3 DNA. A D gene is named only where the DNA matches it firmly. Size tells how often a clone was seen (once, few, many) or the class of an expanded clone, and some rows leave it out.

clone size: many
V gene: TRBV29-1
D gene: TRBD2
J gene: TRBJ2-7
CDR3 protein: CSVELGRGGEQYF
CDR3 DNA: TGCAGCGTTGAACTCGGGAGGGGCGGCGAGCAGTACTTC

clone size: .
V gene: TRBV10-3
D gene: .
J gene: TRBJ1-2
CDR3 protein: CASSLGRVSGGYTF
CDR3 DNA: TGTGCCAGCAGTTTGGGCCGAGTTAGTGGTGGCTACACCTTC

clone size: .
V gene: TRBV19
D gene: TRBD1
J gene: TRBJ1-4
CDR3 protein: CASRPSTGEF
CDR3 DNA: TGTGCCAGTAGGCCATCGACAGGGGAATTT

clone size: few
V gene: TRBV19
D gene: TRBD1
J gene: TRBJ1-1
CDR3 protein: CASSRTGDMNTEAFF
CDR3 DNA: TGTGCCAGTAGCAGGACAGGGGACATGAACACTGAAGCTTTCTTT

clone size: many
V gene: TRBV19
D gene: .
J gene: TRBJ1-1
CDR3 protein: CASSIFSDTLDTEAFF
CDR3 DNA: TGTGCCAGTAGTATATTCTCGGACACGCTCGACACTGAAGCTTTCTTT

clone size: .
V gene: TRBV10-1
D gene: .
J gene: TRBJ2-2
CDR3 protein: CASSEFGLRNTGELFF
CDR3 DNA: TGCGCCAGCAGTGAGTTTGGACTGCGGAACACCGGGGAGCTGTTTTTT

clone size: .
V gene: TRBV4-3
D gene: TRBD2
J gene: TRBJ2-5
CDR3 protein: CASSQDVVGGHGPQYF
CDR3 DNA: TGCGCCAGCAGCCAAGATGTGGTGGGAGGGCACGGACCCCAGTACTTC

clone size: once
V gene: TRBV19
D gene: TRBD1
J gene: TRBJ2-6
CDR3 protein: CASSTGTGSSVLTF
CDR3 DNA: TGTGCCAGTAGTACCGGGACAGGGTCTTCCGTCCTGACTTTC

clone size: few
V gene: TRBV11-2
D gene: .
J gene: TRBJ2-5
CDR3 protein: CASSLGGYYQETQYF
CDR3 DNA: TGTGCCAGCAGCTTAGGGGGCTACTACCAAGAGACCCAGTACTTC

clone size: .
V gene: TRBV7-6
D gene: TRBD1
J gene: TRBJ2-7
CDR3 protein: CASSLVGRGQYEQYF
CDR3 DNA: TGTGCCAGCAGCTTAGTCGGCAGGGGGCAATACGAGCAGTACTTC

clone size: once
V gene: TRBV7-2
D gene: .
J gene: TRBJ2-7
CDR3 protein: CASSPPQGTYEQYF
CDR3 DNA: TGTGCCAGCTCACCACCCCAGGGGACCTACGAGCAGTACTTC

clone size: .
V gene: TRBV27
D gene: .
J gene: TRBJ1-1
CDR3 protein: CASSNLVTEAFF
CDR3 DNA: TGTGCCAGCAGTAACCTCGTCACTGAAGCTTTCTTT

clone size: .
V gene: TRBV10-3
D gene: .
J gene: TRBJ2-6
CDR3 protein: CAMGRGANVLTF
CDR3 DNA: TGTGCCATGGGGAGGGGGGCCAACGTCCTGACTTTC

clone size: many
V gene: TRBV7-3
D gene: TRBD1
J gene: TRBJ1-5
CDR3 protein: CASSSLLGQGGRTLNQPQHF
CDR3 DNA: TGTGCCAGCAGCTCACTTTTGGGGCAGGGGGGACGAACACTCAATCAGCCCCAGCATTTT

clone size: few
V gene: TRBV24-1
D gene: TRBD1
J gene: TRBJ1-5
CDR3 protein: CASSYTGAGQPQHF
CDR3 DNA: TGTGCCAGCAGTTACACAGGGGCGGGTCAGCCCCAGCATTTT

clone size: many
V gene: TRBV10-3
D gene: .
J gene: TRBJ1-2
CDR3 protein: CAISEAWGASGYTF
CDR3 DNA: TGTGCCATCAGTGAGGCTTGGGGTGCCTCTGGCTACACCTTC

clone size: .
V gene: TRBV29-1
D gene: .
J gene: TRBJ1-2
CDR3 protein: CSVEERPGHGYTF
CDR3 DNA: TGCAGCGTTGAAGAAAGGCCGGGACACGGCTACACCTTC

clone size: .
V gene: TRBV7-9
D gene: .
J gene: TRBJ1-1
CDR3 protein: CASTWGMNTEAFF
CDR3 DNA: TGTGCCAGCACTTGGGGGATGAACACTGAAGCTTTCTTT

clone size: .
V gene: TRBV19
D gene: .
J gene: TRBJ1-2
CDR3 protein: CASSIGLRGSYGYTF
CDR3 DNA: TGTGCCAGTAGTATAGGACTTCGGGGATCCTATGGCTACACCTTC

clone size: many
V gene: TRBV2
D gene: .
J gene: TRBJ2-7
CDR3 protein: CASRGTKKIYEQYF
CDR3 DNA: TGTGCCAGCAGGGGTACAAAGAAGATCTACGAGCAGTACTTC

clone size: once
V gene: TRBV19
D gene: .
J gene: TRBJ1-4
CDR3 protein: CASSAGREKLFF
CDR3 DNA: TGTGCCAGTAGTGCCGGTCGTGAAAAACTGTTTTTT

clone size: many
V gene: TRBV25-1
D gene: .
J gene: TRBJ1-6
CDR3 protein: CASSEPGMRSPLHF
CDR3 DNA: TGTGCCAGCAGTGAACCCGGGATGAGATCACCCCTCCACTTT

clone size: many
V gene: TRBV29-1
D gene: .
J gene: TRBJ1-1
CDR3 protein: CSGAGNTEAFF
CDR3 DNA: TGCAGCGGGGCAGGGAACACTGAAGCTTTCTTT

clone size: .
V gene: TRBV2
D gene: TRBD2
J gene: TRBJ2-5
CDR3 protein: CASSVHREGKYEQETQYF
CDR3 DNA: TGTGCCAGCAGTGTGCACCGGGAGGGAAAATACGAGCAAGAGACCCAGTACTTC

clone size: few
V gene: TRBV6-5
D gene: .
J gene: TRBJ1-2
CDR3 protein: CASSSAQRLGYTF
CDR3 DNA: TGTGCCAGCAGTTCAGCCCAGCGACTCGGCTACACCTTC

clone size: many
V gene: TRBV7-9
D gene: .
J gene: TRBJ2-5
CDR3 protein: CASSLGQMEETQYF
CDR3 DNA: TGTGCCAGCAGCCTAGGACAGATGGAAGAGACCCAGTACTTC

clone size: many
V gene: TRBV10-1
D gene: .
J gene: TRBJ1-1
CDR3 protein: CASSELVCLNTEAFF
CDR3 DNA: TGCGCCAGCAGTGAGTTGGTGTGCCTGAACACTGAAGCTTTCTTT

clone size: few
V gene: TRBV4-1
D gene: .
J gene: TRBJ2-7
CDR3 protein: CASSRYEGTGTYEQYF
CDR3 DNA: TGCGCCAGCAGCCGGTACGAGGGGACCGGGACCTACGAGCAGTACTTC

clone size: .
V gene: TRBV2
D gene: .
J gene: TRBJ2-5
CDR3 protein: CASRDLARETQYF
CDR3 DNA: TGTGCCAGCAGAGATCTAGCCAGGGAGACCCAGTACTTC

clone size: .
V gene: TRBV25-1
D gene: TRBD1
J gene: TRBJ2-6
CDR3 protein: CASSHGQGLSGANVLTF
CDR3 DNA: TGTGCCAGCAGCCATGGACAGGGCCTCTCTGGGGCCAACGTCCTGACTTTC

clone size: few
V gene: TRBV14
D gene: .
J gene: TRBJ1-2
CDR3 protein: CASSPRLGYGYTF
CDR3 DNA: TGTGCCAGCAGCCCCAGGTTGGGCTATGGCTACACCTTC

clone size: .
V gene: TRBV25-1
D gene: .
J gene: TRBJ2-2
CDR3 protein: CASSKTVPTGELFF
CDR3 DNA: TGTGCCAGCAGTAAGACAGTCCCCACCGGGGAGCTGTTTTTT

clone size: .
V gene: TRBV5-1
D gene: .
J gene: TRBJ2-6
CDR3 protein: CASSLVGTDYSGANVLTF
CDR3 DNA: TGCGCCAGCAGCTTGGTAGGGACGGACTACTCTGGGGCCAACGTCCTGACTTTC

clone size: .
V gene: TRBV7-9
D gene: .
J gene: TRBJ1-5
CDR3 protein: CASSQEAYQPQHF
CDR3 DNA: TGTGCCAGCAGCCAAGAGGCGTATCAGCCCCAGCATTTT

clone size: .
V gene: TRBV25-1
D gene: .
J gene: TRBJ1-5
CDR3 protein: CASSQRFSNQPQHF
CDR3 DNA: TGTGCCAGCAGCCAACGGTTTAGCAATCAGCCCCAGCATTTT

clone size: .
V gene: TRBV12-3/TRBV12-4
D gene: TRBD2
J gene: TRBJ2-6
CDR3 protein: CASSDASGRSGANVLTF
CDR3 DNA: TGTGCCAGCAGTGACGCTAGCGGGCGCTCTGGGGCCAACGTCCTGACTTTC

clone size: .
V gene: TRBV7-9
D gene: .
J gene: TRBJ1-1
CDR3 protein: CASSLSLTANTEAFF
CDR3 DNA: TGTGCCAGCAGTTTATCGTTGACGGCGAACACTGAAGCTTTCTTT

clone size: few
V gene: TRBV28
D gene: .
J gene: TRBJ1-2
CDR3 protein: CASSLTPKTYGYTF
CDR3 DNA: TGTGCCAGCAGTTTAACCCCAAAAACTTATGGCTACACCTTC

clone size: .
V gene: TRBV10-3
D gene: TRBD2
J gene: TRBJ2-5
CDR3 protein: CAISKRQAGGLQETQYF
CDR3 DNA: TGTGCCATCAGTAAACGGCAGGCGGGGGGGCTCCAAGAGACCCAGTACTTC

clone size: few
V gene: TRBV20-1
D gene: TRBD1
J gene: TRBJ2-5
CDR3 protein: CSAKTAQGVQETQYF
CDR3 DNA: TGCAGTGCCAAGACCGCACAGGGGGTTCAAGAGACCCAGTACTTC

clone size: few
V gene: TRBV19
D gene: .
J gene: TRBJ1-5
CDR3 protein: CASRVGTQGGNQPQHF
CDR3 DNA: TGTGCCAGTAGGGTCGGGACTCAGGGCGGCAATCAGCCCCAGCATTTT

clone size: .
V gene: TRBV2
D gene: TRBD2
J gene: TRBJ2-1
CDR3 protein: CASSVLAGNEQFF
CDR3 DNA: TGTGCCAGCAGTGTACTAGCGGGAAATGAGCAGTTCTTC

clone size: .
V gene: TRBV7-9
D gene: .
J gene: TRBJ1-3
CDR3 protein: CASSLIAGNTIYF
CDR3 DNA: TGTGCCAGCAGCTTAATAGCCGGAAACACCATATATTTT

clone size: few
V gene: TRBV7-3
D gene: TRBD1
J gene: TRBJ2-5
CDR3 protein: CASSFHPTPRDRGRGRVPETQYF
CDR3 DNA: TGTGCCAGCAGCTTCCACCCAACCCCCCGGGACAGGGGGCGAGGGCGGGTCCCAGAGACCCAGTACTTC